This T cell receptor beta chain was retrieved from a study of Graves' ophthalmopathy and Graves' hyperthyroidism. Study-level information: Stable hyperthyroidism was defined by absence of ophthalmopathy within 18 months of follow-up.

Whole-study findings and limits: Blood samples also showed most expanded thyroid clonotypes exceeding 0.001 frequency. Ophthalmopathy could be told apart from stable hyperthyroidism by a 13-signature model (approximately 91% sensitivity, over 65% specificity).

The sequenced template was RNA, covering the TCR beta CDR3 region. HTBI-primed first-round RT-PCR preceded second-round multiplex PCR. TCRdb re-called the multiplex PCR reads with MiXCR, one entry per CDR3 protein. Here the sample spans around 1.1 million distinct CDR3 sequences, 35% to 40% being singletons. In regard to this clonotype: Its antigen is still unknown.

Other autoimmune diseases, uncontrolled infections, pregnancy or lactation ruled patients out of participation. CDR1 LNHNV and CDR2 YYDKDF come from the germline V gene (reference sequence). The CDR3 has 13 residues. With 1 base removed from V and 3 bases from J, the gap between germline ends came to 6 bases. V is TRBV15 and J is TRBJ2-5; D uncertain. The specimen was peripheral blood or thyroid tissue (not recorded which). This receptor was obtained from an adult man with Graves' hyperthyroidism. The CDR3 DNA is TGTGCCACCAGCAGAGCCGCGAAAGAGACCCAGTACTTC. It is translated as CATSRAAKETQYF.